The clone carrying this T cell receptor (beta chain) was detected many times. The data are from a study of T cells in Graves' hyperthyroidism and ophthalmopathy. The TCR beta CDR3 regions underwent amplification using RNA transcripts as the source. A set of HTBI primers served as the primers for a first-round RT-PCR of the TCR CDR3. TCRdb used MiXCR to reprocess the multiplex PCR reads, holding one entry per CDR3 protein. The sample holds 600,000 to 700,000 distinct CDR3 sequences; about 15% are singletons and the top ten take around 4.1%. Sample: blood. This clonotype was sampled from a woman in her thirties or forties with Graves' ophthalmopathy.

In DNA form, the CDR3 reads TGTGCCAGCAGCGTAAACACCGGGGAGCTGTTTTTT. Its translation: CASSVNTGELFF. The V and J genes are TRBV28 and TRBJ2-2; D unresolved. The CDR3 is 12 amino acids. Germline CDR1 is MDHEN and CDR2 is SYDVKM. The V gene lost 6 bases and the J gene lost 2 bases, with 4 bases spanning the gap.